This paragraph reports one TCR beta chain. Its specificity is unknown. The data are from a study of early T cells in non-severe SARS-CoV-2 infection. Study summary: Sequencing was performed on bulk RNA from unsorted whole blood, leaving chains unpaired. Study-wide points: Anti-spike CD8 specificities were favored by VDJdb matching, whose results missed private and CD4 specificities.

Unique molecular identifier tags were affixed to discrete cDNA molecules. TCRdb independently ran MiXCR on the 5' RACE reads; one entry per CDR3 protein. The table lists some 40,000 distinct CDR3 sequences, around 4% of them singletons, with 9% to 10% in the top ten. The CDR3 totals 16 residues. V lost 4 bases to trimming and J lost 2 bases, with 16 bases between them. Germline CDR1 and CDR2: SEHNR and FQNEAQ (reference sequence). The source of this sequence is an adult who was a healthcare worker with PCR-confirmed SARS-CoV-2 infection or an uninfected control (not recorded which). The V call is TRBV7-9, the J call TRBJ2-3, with D perhaps matching TRBD1 (6 bases). Material for sequencing was whole blood. The CDR3 bases are TGTGCCAGCAGCTCCGCCGACACAGGGAACACAGATACGCAGTATTTT. This gives the protein CASSSADTGNTDTQYF.